Following are 24 T cell receptor beta chains from one sample sequenced in a study of technical replicates of blood from a handful of donors. Generated by immunoSEQ multiplex PCR, the TCRdb table keeps only in-frame clones and is missing some. The sample contains about 89,000 clones, 94% of which appear only once. What was sequenced was T cells isolated from PBMCs. Every receptor here comes from a human donor in good health.

This rearrangement joins TRBV7-9 to TRBJ1-1, with D unclear. This CDR3 is 14 amino acids long. CDR1 SEHNR and CDR2 FQNEAQ come from the germline V gene (reference sequence). The V and J ends lost 2 bases and 4 bases respectively, with 11 bases between them. CDR3 residues: CASSLRVGLTEAFF. The CDR3 DNA reads TGTGCCAGCAGCTTAAGGGTCGGACTCACTGAAGCTTTCTTT.

This clone is a singleton in its sample. V usage is TRBV6-6 and J usage is TRBJ2-7; 7 bases align to TRBD2. J was trimmed by 3 bases and V by 8 bases; bases with no gene match: 16. Germline-derived CDR1 and CDR2 are MNHNY and SVGAGI (reference sequence). The CDR3 runs to 16 residues. CDR3 DNA sequence: TGTGCCAGCTCTAACGGGCGAGCGGGACCCCTCTACGAGCAGTACTTC. This encodes CASSNGRAGPLYEQYF.

This chain uses TRBV2 with TRBJ1-1, with 9 bases matching TRBD1. The CDR3 runs to 19 residues. V was clipped by 2 bases and J by 2 bases; unmatched bases: 15. The germline V gene has CDR1 SNHLY and CDR2 FYNNEI. The CDR3 sequence: CASSETDRRDRVGNTEAFF. The CDR3 DNA sequence: TGTGCCAGCAGTGAAACCGACCGCCGGGACAGGGTCGGAAACACTGAAGCTTTCTTT.

The gene calls are TRBV14 and TRBJ2-7; 10 nucleotides line up with TRBD2. V was clipped by 6 bases and J by 1 base; unmatched bases: 3. CDR3 size: 14 residues. Germline assignment: CDR1 SGHDN and CDR2 FVKESK. The CDR3 region has the DNA TGTGCCAGCAGGGGGACTAGCGATTCCTACGAGCAGTACTTC. Translation gives CASRGTSDSYEQYF.

The V call is TRBV6-5, the J call TRBJ2-1; the match to TRBD1 covers 9 bases. V trimming: 8 bases; J trimming: 5 bases; junction bases outside the gene matches: 7. Germline CDR1 MNHEY, CDR2 SVGAGI. CDR3 size: 14 residues. CDR3 residues: CASGETGGDNEQFF. The CDR3 bases are TGTGCCAGCGGCGAGACAGGGGGGGACAATGAGCAGTTCTTC.

The chain uses TRBV23-1 and TRBJ2-7; 7 bases fit TRBD2. TRBV23-1 is an ORF for which the function is uncertain. V trimming: 6 bases; J trimming: 4 bases; junction bases outside the gene matches: 9. The CDR3 has 14 residues. The DNA of the CDR3 is TGCGCCAGCAGCTGGGGAGCGGGGAAGTACGAGCAGTACTTC. It translates to CASSWGAGKYEQYF.

The chain combines TRBV6-5 with TRBJ2-5, with a tentative D call TRBD1 (5 bases). CDR3 length equals 13 residues. V lost 4 bases, J lost 6 bases, and 12 bases lay in between. From germline, CDR1 is MNHEY and CDR2 SVGAGI. The CDR3 DNA reads TGTGCCAGCAGTTGGACATGGGAAAAGACCCAGTACTTC. Amino acid sequence: CASSWTWEKTQYF.

The rearrangement joins TRBV6-5 to TRBJ2-6; unclear D gene. Between the trimmed V and J ends, which lost 6 bases and 0 bases, there was a span of 6 bases. The CDR3 length is 14 residues. Germline CDR1 MNHEY, CDR2 SVGAGI. The CDR3 sequence: CASSHSSGANVLTF. The CDR3 nucleotides are TGTGCCAGCAGCCACAGCTCTGGGGCCAACGTCCTGACTTTC.

The V call is TRBV5-6, the J call TRBJ1-5; 7 bases fit TRBD1. Per germline, CDR1 SGHDT and CDR2 YYEEEE. V shed 1 base, J shed 0 bases, and the junction held 7 bases outside the gene matches. The CDR3 totals 17 residues. CDR3 amino acids: CASSLTPGTDSNQPQHF. Written as DNA, the CDR3 is TGTGCCAGCAGCTTGACTCCCGGGACAGATAGCAATCAGCCCCAGCATTTT.

The chain recombines TRBV7-9 with TRBJ2-7; TRBD2 is a possible D gene (6 bases). The CDR3 totals 17 residues. Trimming took 3 bases from V and 5 from J, leaving 23 bases between them. Germline CDR1 SEHNR, CDR2 FQNEAQ (reference sequence). In nucleotides, the CDR3 is TGTGCCAGCAGCTTGAGTCGGAATAGCGGCGTCCCCCACGAGCAGTACTTC. Amino acids: CASSLSRNSGVPHEQYF.

V is TRBV5-6 and J is TRBJ2-1; TRBD2 aligns across 8 bases. The trim removed 5 bases at V and 5 bases at J, leaving 9 bases unmatched. CDR3 length equals 15 residues. Germline V CDR1 and CDR2: SGHDT, YYEEEE. CDR3: CASSRGLALHNEQFF. CDR3 nucleotides: TGTGCCAGCAGTCGAGGACTAGCTCTCCACAATGAGCAGTTCTTC.

Worth noting for this clone: This sample includes further DNA sequences coding for the same CDR3. The chain carries TRBV5-1 and TRBJ1-6, with D possibly matching TRBD1 (6 bases). The CDR3 length is 16 residues. Germline CDR1 and CDR2: SGHRS and YFSETQ. Trimming cost V 4 bases and J 6 bases, with 17 bases left between them. This chain's CDR3 is CASSQEYDRINSPLHF. CDR3 coding DNA: TGCGCCAGCAGCCAGGAATACGACAGGATTAATTCACCCCTCCACTTT.

The chain uses TRBV28 and TRBJ2-1; a possible D gene is TRBD1 (5 bases). With 8 bases removed from V and 1 base from J, the gap between germline ends came to 9 bases. CDR3 length: 13 amino acids. CDR1 and CDR2 (germline): MDHEN, SYDVKM. CDR3 amino acids: CASVRESYNEQFF. The CDR3 region has the DNA TGTGCCAGCGTCAGGGAATCCTACAATGAGCAGTTCTTC. The whole variable domain, filled in from reference TRBV28 and TRBJ2-1, reads DVKVTQSSRYLVKRTGEKVFLECVQDMDHENMFWYRQDPGLGLRLIYFSYDVKMKEKGDIPEGYSVSREKKERFSLILESASTNQTSMYLCASVRESYNEQFFGPGTRLTVL.

The gene calls are TRBV4-2 and TRBJ1-1; D is uncertain. This CDR3 comprises 13 residues. CDR1 and CDR2 (germline): LGHNA, YNFKEQ. The V end was cut by 0 bases, the J end by 8 bases, with 10 bases between. CDR3 sequence reads: CASSQDPNFEAFF. CDR3 nucleotides: TGTGCCAGCAGCCAAGATCCCAATTTCGAAGCTTTCTTT.

This clone was observed a handful of times. CDR3 bases: TGTGCCAGCAGTTCTGACAGGGTCTATGGCTACACCTTC. The encoded protein is CASSSDRVYGYTF. The V and J genes are TRBV2 and TRBJ1-2, with 7 nucleotides matching TRBD1. V was clipped by 5 bases and J by 4 bases; unmatched bases: 4. Germline V gene sequence: CDR1 SNHLY, CDR2 FYNNEI. The CDR3 loop spans 13 amino acids.

The chain uses TRBV11-3 and TRBJ2-1; 8 positions match TRBD2. The CDR3 has 16 residues. V was clipped by 5 bases and J by 5 bases; unmatched bases: 11. Germline V gene sequence: CDR1 SGHNT, CDR2 YENEEA. CDR3 sequence (DNA): TGTGCCAGCAGCACCAATTTTGCGGGGGGCAACAATGAGCAGTTCTTC. Translated, it gives CASSTNFAGGNNEQFF.

V gene TRBV2 combines with J gene TRBJ1-5, with D maybe TRBD1 (5 bases). Germline V gene lookup returns CDR1 SNHLY and CDR2 FYNNEI. Deletions cut 11 bases from V and 5 bases from J, with 16 bases between. This CDR3 is 13 amino acids long. This chain's CDR3 is CASAQWGDQPQHF. In DNA, the CDR3 is TGTGCCTCCGCACAGTGGGGGGATCAGCCCCAGCATTTT.

This chain links TRBV5-1 with TRBJ1-1; 9 bases line up with TRBD1. This CDR3 is 14 amino acids long. Germline V gene data show CDR1 as SGHRS and CDR2 as YFSETQ. J gave up 3 bases and V 5 bases, and 5 bases lay outside the gene matches. The CDR3 DNA follows: TGCGCCAGCAGTTCACAGGGGGCGGACACTGAAGCTTTCTTT. Its protein product is CASSSQGADTEAFF.

This clone was seen only once. The CDR3 bases are TGTGCCAGCAGCTTGGCCGGGGATCAGCCCCAGCATTTT. As protein: CASSLAGDQPQHF. This chain connects TRBV5-6 to TRBJ1-5; no clear D. Trimming took off 0 bases at V and 5 bases at J, with 6 bases between the two ends. CDR3 length: 13 amino acids. Germline-derived CDR1 and CDR2 are SGHDT and YYEEEE. The entire variable domain, with the rest obtained from reference TRBV5-6 and TRBJ1-5, is as follows: DAGVTQSPTHLIKTRGQQVTLRCSPKSGHDTVSWYQQALGQGPQFIFQYYEEEERQRGNFPDRFSGHQFPNYSSELNVNALLLGDSALYLCASSLAGDQPQHFGDGTRLSIL.

The chain employs TRBV6-1 and TRBJ2-5, with 9 bases matching TRBD1. The germline CDR1 and CDR2 sequences are MNHNS and SASEGT. The CDR3 contains 14 residues. J gave up 5 bases and V 10 bases, and 11 bases lay outside the gene matches. CDR3 protein: CATGDRELGETQYF. The CDR3 coding sequence is TGTGCCACCGGGGACAGGGAATTAGGGGAGACCCAGTACTTC.

V and J are TRBV9 and TRBJ2-3; 9 nucleotides agree with TRBD2. The CDR3 runs to 16 residues. Germline loops: CDR1 SGDLS, CDR2 YYNGEE. V shed 4 bases, J shed 4 bases, and the junction held 10 bases outside the gene matches. CDR3 coding DNA: TGTGCCAGCAGCCCAAGGGCGGGGGGGCCCCCAGATACGCAGTATTTT. Amino acid sequence: CASSPRAGGPPDTQYF.

The rearrangement links TRBV28 to TRBJ2-1, with 13 bases identical to TRBD2. Germline V gene lookup returns CDR1 MDHEN and CDR2 SYDVKM. The V segment lost 6 bases and the J segment 8 bases; nucleotides outside the gene matches: 13. The length of the CDR3 is 17 residues. The CDR3 loop reads CASRYRTGTSGKDEQFF. The CDR3 DNA is TGTGCCAGCAGGTATCGAACCGGGACTAGCGGGAAGGATGAGCAGTTCTTC.

A few counts support this clone. The rearrangement joins TRBV27 to TRBJ2-5; a weak D match, TRBD2 (6 bases). The CDR3 has 16 residues. The germline CDR1 and CDR2 sequences are MNHEY and SMNVEV (reference sequence). Trimming pared 5 bases from V and 6 bases from J, leaving 22 bases between. The CDR3 coding sequence is TGTGCCAGCAGTCTCCAAGGGACTTATCTGAGAAAGACCCAGTACTTC. It yields the protein CASSLQGTYLRKTQYF.

This chain links TRBV4-1 with TRBJ1-1, with D uncertain. Looked up from germline, CDR1 is MGHRA and CDR2 is YSYEKL. V was shortened by 3 bases and J by 1 base, with 9 bases between the two germline ends. CDR3 length: 14 residues. This chain's CDR3 is CASSHEGSNTEAFF. The DNA for the CDR3 is TGCGCCAGCAGCCATGAGGGATCGAACACTGAAGCTTTCTTT.